This T cell receptor (beta chain) was sequenced during a study of Graves' ophthalmopathy and Graves' hyperthyroidism (dated by TCRdb to 2016 to 2019). Looking at the study overall: Peripheral blood samples were taken at the time of initial diagnosis, before any treatment was given. TCR beta repertoire signatures were used to distinguish Graves' ophthalmopathy from Graves' hyperthyroidism and to predict progression to ophthalmopathy. Once sampling was done, hyperthyroidism patients were given methimazole at a starting dose of 30 mg daily, while ophthalmopathy patients were given high-dose intravenous methylprednisolone. An independent validation cohort comprised some 19 hyperthyroidism patients and 15 to 17 patients who later progressed from hyperthyroidism to ophthalmopathy. In total, 135 blood samples were TCR-sequenced: some 43 ophthalmopathy, over 70 hyperthyroidism and about 17 hyperthyroidism-to-ophthalmopathy patients. To explore V-J signatures that distinguish ophthalmopathy from hyperthyroidism, a discovery set of 95 to 100 patients was enrolled, made up of approximately 45 with ophthalmopathy and 57 with stable hyperthyroidism. In about 6 hyperthyroidism patients, T-cell repertoires of thyroid tissue and blood were compared. Study-level results and caveats: Most of the expanded thyroid clonotypes with a frequency above 0.001 were also detected in blood, and it was suggested that the thyroid immune response may be reflected by blood repertoires. In validation, the model predicted ophthalmopathy progression with roughly 68% sensitivity and about 77% specificity; roughly 12 predicted patients were CT-confirmed with GO in a median of approximately six months. Ophthalmopathy was separated from stable hyperthyroidism by the 13-signature model with 85% to 90% sensitivity and 81% to 83% specificity in cross-validation and with 80%/75% in the test set. No statistical method was used to set the sample size in advance, and the investigators knew which group each participant was assigned to.

Patients with ophthalmopathy had moderately to severely active disease, with a Clinical Activity Score of 3 or more, a NOSPECS grade of 4 or more, and a disease duration of less than 3 months. Patients were excluded if they had other autoimmune diseases, uncontrolled infections, pregnancy or lactation. Clinical symptoms, serum thyroxine, TRAb, thyroid ultrasound and orbital computed tomography were used for diagnosis. PBMCs were isolated from more than 8 ml of fresh peripheral blood by Ficoll-Paque density gradient centrifugation. Total RNA was extracted using Trizol reagent, and RNA quality was checked on an Agilent 2100 Bioanalyzer. Measured from the cysteine to the phenylalanine, the CDR3 is 14 residues long. Only the CDR3 region is kept as DNA, spanning 42 bases read in frame from base 1. V is shortened by 1 base, J by 5 bases, and the region joining them spans 15 bases. For CDR1 and CDR2, the germline V gene (reference sequence) lists DFQATT and SNEGSKA.

TCR beta CDR3 regions were amplified from RNA transcripts for repertoire sequencing. The first round was an RT-PCR using HTBI primers with the Qiagen OneStep RT-PCR kit, and this first round was followed by a second-round multiplex PCR, then size selection and purification. Sequencing of the libraries was carried out on an Illumina HiSeq2000 in paired-end mode with 100 bp reads. On the study's bioinformatics: SOAPnuke was used to process the reads, throwing out any read that had adapters, had uncalled bases, had a mean Phred below 15, or lacked an exact constant-primer or identifier match. COPE v1.2.5 was used to merge the high-quality paired reads. Each unique nucleotide sequence was treated as a clonotype, and MiTCR v1.1 was used to align the clonotypes to the IMGT TRB V, D and J references. Only V-J combinations with frequency above 0.0001 were analysed, covering around 99% of repertoires. A TCR clonal expansion and chaos score per V-J combination was defined as the ratio of F50 clonal expansion to chaos observed in the TCRdist matrix. Features were reduced by Welch's t-statistics and random forest to roughly 14 V-J combinations, which fed a naive Bayes classifier. Thyroid-blood repertoire similarity was quantified with the Morisita-Horn index. The raw public data were reprocessed by TCRdb itself: fastp quality trimming at Q25, MiXCR clonotype calling, in-frame beta chains only. Entries are consolidated by CDR3 protein sequence, retaining the most common genes and DNA. What appears here as the V and J calls and clone size reflects TCRdb's work, not the paper's. A total of 600,000 to 950,000 distinct CDR3 sequences appear in this sample, around 40% of them only once. Approximately 43% of the sample lies in the top ten.

Comments on this clonotype: What antigen it recognizes has not been identified. Base qualities are missing; no much larger clone stands one base away.

Sequences were obtained from peripheral blood. The rearranged chain carries TRBV20-1 and TRBJ2-7, with TRBD2 tentatively as D gene (5 bases match). This TCR was sampled from an adult man with Graves' ophthalmopathy. The CDR3 sequence is CSARGEAGPHEQYF. The DNA sequence reads TGCAGTGCTAGAGGAGAGGCGGGTCCCCACGAGCAGTACTTC.